This T cell receptor (beta chain) originates from a study of T cell responses to AZD1222 COVID-19 vaccine. Data came from immunoSEQ multiplex PCR; TCRdb stores just in-frame clones and leaves some out. The data show 55,000 to 85,000 clones, about 83% seen once. Material: peripheral blood, obtained on day 0 of AZD1222 vaccination. The receptor was isolated from an adult in good health.

The CDR3 region is CASISGGGREQYF. The CDR3 DNA reads TGTGCCAGCATCTCTGGCGGGGGACGGGAGCAGTACTTC. V usage is TRBV28 and J usage is TRBJ2-7, with TRBD2 identical over 7 bases. V trimming: 7 bases; J trimming: 7 bases; junction bases outside the gene matches: 10. The CDR3 is 13 amino acids. CDR1 is MDHEN and CDR2 is SYDVKM in the germline V gene.